This T cell receptor (beta chain) was sequenced during a study of control samples from healthy donors and cancer patients. There are 15 residues in the CDR3. The V gene's germline CDR1 is MNHEY and CDR2 SVGEGT. Trimming pared 4 bases from V and 6 bases from J, leaving 13 bases between. The method was immunoSEQ multiplex PCR; TCRdb's version includes in-frame clones alone and lacks a portion of them. This repertoire shows about 220,000 clones, just under 95% found once; its top ten account for about 1.6%. V is TRBV6-2 or TRBV6-3 and J is TRBJ1-6; D uncertain. The sequenced material came from blood. The clonotype comes from a man aged 50-60 years in good health. The CDR3 nucleotides are TGTGCCAGCAGTTCTTTCCAGGCCCGTAATTCACCCCTCCACTTT. Its protein product is CASSSFQARNSPLHF.